This TCR beta chain stems from a study of T cells in Graves' hyperthyroidism and ophthalmopathy. CDR3 length: 17 residues. Trimming took 4 bases from V and 2 from J; bases not matched to a gene: 11. Germline loops: CDR1 LNHDA, CDR2 SQIVND (reference sequence). This clonotype appeared a few times. Amplified TCR beta CDR3 regions derived from RNA transcripts. First-round RT-PCR targeting the TCR CDR3 was performed with the HTBI primer set. TCRdb redid the calling of the multiplex PCR reads with MiXCR, one entry per CDR3 protein. The sample records nearly 600,000 distinct CDR3 sequences, 12% to 15% being singletons. PBMCs were derived from roughly 10 ml fresh peripheral blood.

This receptor was obtained from a woman aged 18-35 years with Graves' ophthalmopathy. V usage is TRBV19 and J usage is TRBJ1-2, with 9 bases matching TRBD1. Sequenced material: blood. The CDR3 spells CASSKSLTGGQNYGYTF. The CDR3 DNA follows: TGTGCCAGTAGTAAAAGTCTTACAGGGGGCCAAAACTATGGCTACACCTTC.